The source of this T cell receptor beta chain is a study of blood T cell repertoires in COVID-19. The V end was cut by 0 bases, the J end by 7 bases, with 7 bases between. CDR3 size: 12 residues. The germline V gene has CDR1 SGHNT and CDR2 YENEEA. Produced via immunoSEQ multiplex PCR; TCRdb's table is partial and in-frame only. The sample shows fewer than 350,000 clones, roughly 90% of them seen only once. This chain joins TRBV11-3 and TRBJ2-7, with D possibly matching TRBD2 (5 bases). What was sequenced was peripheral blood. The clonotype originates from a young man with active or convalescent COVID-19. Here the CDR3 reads CASSLDGVEQYF. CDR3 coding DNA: TGTGCCAGCAGCTTAGACGGGGTGGAGCAGTACTTC.